The present T cell receptor (beta chain) was sequenced within a study of blood T cell repertoires in COVID-19. Study-level background: Samples of COVID-19 (acute and convalescent) were obtained from the United States, Italy and Spain.

Authors' methods: Amplification from reference gene primers served as the basis for estimated nucleated cell counts. Repertoires were generated with immunoSEQ multiplex PCR, while TCRdb's copy carries only in-frame clones and drops some. D and trimming come from the DNA, and the V and J calls and clone size come from that table. The table has 150,000 to 250,000 clones, around 90% seen once. The CDR3 length is 13 residues. The V gene lost 1 base and the J gene lost 10 bases, with 16 bases spanning the gap. CDR1 and CDR2 (germline): SQVTM, ANQGSEA. Clinical history as reported by participants underpinned cohort assignment.

The chain links TRBV29-1 to TRBJ1-1; unclear D gene. The sequence came from a woman aged 25 to 39 who had recovered from COVID-19. Sequencing was performed on PBMCs or T cells enriched from blood (not recorded which). As DNA, the CDR3 is TGCAGCGTTGAAGTATCGCCCGGGTCCGGAGCTTTCTTT. Encoded protein: CSVEVSPGSGAFF.